The T cell receptor (beta chain) described here comes from a study of blood T cell repertoires in COVID-19. Overall study context: Samples taken during acute and convalescent COVID-19 were collected in the United States, Italy and Spain. Nucleic acid was either cDNA or gDNA, and it came from T cells, B-cell-depleted T cells, or PBMCs.

CDR1 SNHLY and CDR2 FYNNEI come from the germline V gene. This CDR3 is 13 amino acids long. Trimming took 3 bases from V and 1 from J, leaving 7 bases between them. Data came from immunoSEQ multiplex PCR; TCRdb stores just in-frame clones and leaves some out. Seen here are 150,000 to 160,000 clones, about four fifths observed once, and the top ten hold about 29%. Sequenced sample: peripheral blood. The V and J genes are TRBV2 and TRBJ2-7; no definite D call. The TCR comes from a woman aged 55 to 70 with acute or convalescent COVID-19. The CDR3: CASSEAPSYEQYF. In DNA, the CDR3 is TGTGCCAGCAGTGAGGCCCCATCCTACGAGCAGTACTTC. The full variable domain, rest sourced from reference TRBV2 and TRBJ2-7, is EPEVTQTPSHQVTQMGQEVILRCVPISNHLYFYWYRQILGQKVEFLVSFYNNEISEKSEIFDDQFSVERPDGSNFTLKIRSTKLEDSAMYFCASSEAPSYEQYFGPGTRLTVT.